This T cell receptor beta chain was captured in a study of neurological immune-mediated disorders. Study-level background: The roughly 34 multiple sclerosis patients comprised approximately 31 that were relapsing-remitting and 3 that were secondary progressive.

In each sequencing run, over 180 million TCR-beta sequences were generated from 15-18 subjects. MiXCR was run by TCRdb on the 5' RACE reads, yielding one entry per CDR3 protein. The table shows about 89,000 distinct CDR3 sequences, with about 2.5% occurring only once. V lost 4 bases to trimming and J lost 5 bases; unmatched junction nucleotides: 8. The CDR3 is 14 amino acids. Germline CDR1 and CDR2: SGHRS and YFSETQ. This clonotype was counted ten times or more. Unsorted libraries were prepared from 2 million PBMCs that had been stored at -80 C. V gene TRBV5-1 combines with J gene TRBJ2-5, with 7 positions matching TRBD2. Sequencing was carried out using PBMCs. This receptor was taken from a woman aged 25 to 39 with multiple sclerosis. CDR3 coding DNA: TGCGCCAGCAGCAATACCGGGACTACGGAGACCCAGTACTTC. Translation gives CASSNTGTTETQYF. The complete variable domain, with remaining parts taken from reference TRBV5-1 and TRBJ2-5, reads KAGVTQTPRYLIKTRGQQVTLSCSPISGHRSVSWYQQTPGQGLQFLFEYFSETQRNKGNFPGRFSGRQFSNSRSEMNVSTLELGDSALYLCASSNTGTTETQYFGPGTRLLVL.